The 3 T cell receptor beta chains reported below all come from one sample, sequenced in a study of shared clonotypes between healthy human individuals. Generated by immunoSEQ multiplex PCR, the TCRdb table keeps only in-frame clones and is missing some. Seen here are hundreds of thousands of clones, under 80% observed once, and the top ten hold more than 1.5%. The sequenced material came from memory CD4+ T cells sorted from blood. Sample subset: CD45RA-negative fraction. These receptors all come from a woman aged 25 to 39 in good health.

Many counts were recorded for this clone. CDR3 amino acids: CASSLQGNGYEQYF. CDR3 sequence (DNA): TGTGCCAGTAGCCTACAGGGGAATGGCTACGAGCAGTACTTC. This chain uses TRBV19 with TRBJ2-7; TRBD1 agrees at 7 bases. The CDR3 runs to 14 residues. CDR1 and CDR2 from the germline V gene are LNHDA and SQIVND (reference sequence). V shed 6 bases and J 3 bases; nucleotides not matched to a gene: 8.

This chain joins TRBV5-1 and TRBJ2-2; 10 positions match TRBD1. Germline CDR1 is SGHRS and CDR2 is YFSETQ. The ends lost 5 bases at V and 6 bases at J; junction bases unmatched: 7. CDR3 length: 15 residues. The CDR3 DNA reads as TGCGCCAGCAGGGCCTGGACAGGGGGGCCCGGGGAGCTGTTTTTT. It encodes CASRAWTGGPGELFF.

The chain carries TRBV6-1 and TRBJ2-7, with D possibly being TRBD2 (5 bases). The V gene lost 6 bases and the J gene lost 4 bases, with 13 bases spanning the gap. The germline V gene has CDR1 MNHNS and CDR2 SASEGT. This CDR3 contains 13 residues. The CDR3 sequence is CASRGDWGYEQYF. The CDR3 nucleotides are TGTGCCAGCAGGGGAGACTGGGGTTACGAGCAGTACTTC.